This T cell receptor (beta chain) appears in the sequencing data of a study of T-cell reconstitution after alpha-beta-depleted transplantation in children (dated by TCRdb to 2016 to 2017). About the study as a whole: T-cell immune reconstitution after TCRalphabeta/CD19-depleted allogeneic hematopoietic cell transplantation in children was quantitatively tracked in the study by means of TCR repertoire profiling.

This clonotype was seen at least ten times. Its cognate antigen has yet to be identified. Per-nucleotide qualities are absent, and no much larger clonotype sits a single base away. Between the V and J ends, shortened by 2 bases and 3 bases respectively, the junction contains 16 bases. There are 16 amino acids in the CDR3, from cysteine to phenylalanine inclusive. Only the CDR3 region is kept as DNA, spanning 48 bases read in frame from base 1. The germline V gene (reference sequence) sets CDR1 to DFQATT and CDR2 to SNEGSKA. The library was made by PCR. Sequencer: Illumina HiSeq 2500. TCR libraries were prepared with molecular barcoding, using unique molecular identifiers to normalize TCRbeta repertoire quantification. Using fastp at Q25 and MiXCR, TCRdb reprocessed the public reads and kept productive beta chains. Entries are consolidated by CDR3 protein sequence, retaining the most common genes and DNA. This sample comprises about 690,000 distinct CDR3 sequences, around a sixth of them detected only once. 1.1% of the sample rests with the top ten.

Sequenced here: PBMCs from the stem cell graft donor, sampled from the stem cell graft. This TCR was recovered from a human donor who donated a stem cell graft to a child with acute myeloid leukemia. The chain joins TRBV20-1 to TRBJ1-4; TRBD1 is perhaps the D gene, given 6 matching bases. The nucleotide sequence reads as follows: TGCAGTGCTAGAAAACACGGGGGACACCCTAATGAAAAACTGTTTTTT. It codes for CSARKHGGHPNEKLFF.